This T cell receptor (beta chain) originates from a study of spatial heterogeneity in lung cancer. Study-wide background: Sequences of the beta chain were consistently detected in greater numbers than alpha-chain sequences. Averaged across combinations, each unique TCR and UMI pairing appeared more than ten times in raw reads, which were uncorrected.

Every TCR cDNA molecule carried a tag that served as a unique molecular identifier. Each CDR3 protein gets one entry after TCRdb re-called the 5' RACE reads with MiXCR. The table has 10,000 to 15,000 distinct CDR3 sequences, roughly 15% seen once. As for time point: sample taken at primary tumor resection. No cell sorting; template was whole RNA from tumor, lung tissue or PBMC. The donors comprised 70 to 85 untreated early-stage non-small cell lung cancer patients. Per the germline V gene, CDR1 is LGHNA and CDR2 is YSLEER. The length of the CDR3 is 16 residues. The V and J ends lost 4 bases and 6 bases respectively, with 22 bases between them.

The gene calls are TRBV4-3 and TRBJ2-7; D perhaps matches TRBD2 (6 bases). The sequence was collected from a male donor with early-stage non-small cell lung cancer. Sample: PBMCs, taken at surgery. CDR3 in DNA: TGCGCCAGCAGCCCCCGGGAAGGGAGGTTGGGAGCCGAGCAGTACTTC. This translates into CASSPREGRLGAEQYF.